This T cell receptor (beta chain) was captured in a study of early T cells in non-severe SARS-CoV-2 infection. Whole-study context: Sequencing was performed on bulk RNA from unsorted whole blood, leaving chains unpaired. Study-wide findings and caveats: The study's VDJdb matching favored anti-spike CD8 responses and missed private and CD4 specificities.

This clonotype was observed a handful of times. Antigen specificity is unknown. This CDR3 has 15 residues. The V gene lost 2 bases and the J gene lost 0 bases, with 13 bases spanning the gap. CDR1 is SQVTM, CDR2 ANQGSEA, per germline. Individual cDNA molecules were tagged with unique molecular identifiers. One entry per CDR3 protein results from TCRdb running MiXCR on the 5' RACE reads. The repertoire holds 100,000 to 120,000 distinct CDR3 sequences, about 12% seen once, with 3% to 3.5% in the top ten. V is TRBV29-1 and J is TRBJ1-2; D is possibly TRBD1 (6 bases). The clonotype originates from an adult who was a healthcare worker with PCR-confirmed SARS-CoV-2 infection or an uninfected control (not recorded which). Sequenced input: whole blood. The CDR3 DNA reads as TGCAGCGTTGAAAGGACAGCACTCGCTAACTATGGCTACACCTTC. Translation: CSVERTALANYGYTF.